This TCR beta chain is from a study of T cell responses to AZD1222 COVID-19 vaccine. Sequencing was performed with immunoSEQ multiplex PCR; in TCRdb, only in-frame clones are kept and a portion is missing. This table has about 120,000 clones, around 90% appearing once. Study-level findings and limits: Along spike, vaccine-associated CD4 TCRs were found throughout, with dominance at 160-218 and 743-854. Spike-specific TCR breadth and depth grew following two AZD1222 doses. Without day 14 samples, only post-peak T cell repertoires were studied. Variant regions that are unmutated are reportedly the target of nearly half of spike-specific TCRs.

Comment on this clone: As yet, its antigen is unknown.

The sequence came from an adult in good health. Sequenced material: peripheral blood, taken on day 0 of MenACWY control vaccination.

CDR3 residues: CASSSETFRYNEQFF. The CDR3 coding sequence is TGTGCCAGTAGTTCCGAGACATTCCGTTACAATGAGCAGTTCTTC. The rearrangement links TRBV19 to TRBJ2-1; unclear D gene. V was shortened by 5 bases and J by 4 bases, with 15 bases between the two germline ends. This CDR3 contains 15 residues. Germline CDR1 and CDR2: LNHDA and SQIVND (reference sequence).